Presented here are 25 T cell receptor beta chains from one specimen sequenced in a study of shared clonotypes between healthy human individuals. The method was immunoSEQ multiplex PCR; TCRdb's version includes in-frame clones alone and lacks a portion of them. The sample has a few million clones; about 92% are singletons. Sequencing used naive CD4+ T cells from PBMCs. Subset specified: CD45RA+ positively selected. These receptors were collected from a young man in good health. Some clones in this sample may be carry-over from other donors' samples.

The rearrangement joins TRBV5-1 to TRBJ2-6; possibly TRBD1 for D (6 bases). The CDR3 covers 16 residues. Germline CDR1 reads SGHRS; CDR2 reads YFSETQ. Trimming took 5 bases from V and 0 from J, leaving 12 bases between them. The CDR3 here is CASRGAVASGANVLTF. CDR3 in DNA: TGCGCCAGCAGGGGGGCGGTGGCCTCTGGGGCCAACGTCCTGACTTTC. The entire variable domain, with the rest obtained from reference TRBV5-1 and TRBJ2-6, is as follows: KAGVTQTPRYLIKTRGQQVTLSCSPISGHRSVSWYQQTPGQGLQFLFEYFSETQRNKGNFPGRFSGRQFSNSRSEMNVSTLELGDSALYLCASRGAVASGANVLTFGAGSRLTVL.

The rearrangement links TRBV27 to TRBJ1-5; 9 bases align to TRBD1. The V segment lost 6 bases and the J segment 0 bases; nucleotides outside the gene matches: 9. CDR3 length equals 17 residues. The germline V gene has CDR1 MNHEY and CDR2 SMNVEV (reference sequence). The DNA for the CDR3 is TGTGCCAGCAGCGTAACCCGGGACAGGGATAGCAATCAGCCCCAGCATTTT. Translation: CASSVTRDRDSNQPQHF.

The chain uses TRBV7-9 and TRBJ2-2, with TRBD1 matching 8 bases. In germline, CDR1 is SEHNR, CDR2 FQNEAQ (reference sequence). The V gene end was trimmed by 4 bases and the J gene end by 4 bases; junction bases not matched to a gene: 11. There are 17 residues in the CDR3. The CDR3 coding sequence is TGTGCCAGCAGCTACCGACAGGGGCCCTCCTCCACCGGGGAGCTGTTTTTT. Translation: CASSYRQGPSSTGELFF.

The genes are TRBV12-2 and TRBJ2-7. TRBV12-2 is deemed a pseudogene. This CDR3 comprises 14 residues. The CDR3 coding sequence is TGTGCAAGTCGCACCCCGGGACCGCTATACGAGCAGTACTTC. Its translation is CASRTPGPLYEQYF.

As regards this clone: The same CDR3 is also encoded by other DNA sequences in this sample. V usage is TRBV29-1 and J usage is TRBJ2-5, with a possible D match to TRBD1 (5 bases). Germline CDR1 reads SQVTM; CDR2 reads ANQGSEA. The CDR3 runs 12 residues. The V end was cut by 5 bases, the J end by 2 bases, with 9 bases between. CDR3 DNA sequence: TGCAGCGTTCTCAGGGCGCAAGAGACCCAGTACTTC. It translates to CSVLRAQETQYF. Using reference TRBV29-1 and TRBJ2-5 for the parts outside the CDR3, the full variable domain is SAVISQKPSRDICQRGTSLTIQCQVDSQVTMMFWYRQQPGQSLTLIATANQGSEATYESGFVIDKFPISRPNLTFSTLTVSNMSPEDSSIYLCSVLRAQETQYFGPGTRLLVL.

The chain employs TRBV19 and TRBJ2-7, with D perhaps assigned TRBD1 or TRBD2 (5 bases each). This CDR3 region has 15 residues. Germline V gene lookup returns CDR1 LNHDA and CDR2 SQIVND (reference sequence). Trimming left V 6 bases short and J 4 bases short, with 19 bases between. CDR3 DNA sequence: TGTGCCAGTAGACGGAACCGGGACGGAACATACGAGCAGTACTTC. This sequence encodes CASRRNRDGTYEQYF.

This chain connects TRBV30 to TRBJ2-4; no firm D call. With 2 bases removed from V and 7 bases from J, the gap between germline ends came to 12 bases. CDR3 length: 13 residues. Germline-derived CDR1 and CDR2 are GTSNPN and SVGIG (reference sequence). For the CDR3, the DNA is TGTGCCTGGAGTCAGCGTGTAGGGAACATTCAGTACTTC. This codes for CAWSQRVGNIQYF.

V usage is TRBV6-1 and J usage is TRBJ2-5; 10 bases are a match to TRBD2. Germline loops: CDR1 MNHNS, CDR2 SASEGT. Trimming at V came to 8 bases and at J to 2 bases, leaving 8 bases not matched to a gene. The CDR3 consists of 15 residues. CDR3 sequence: CASDYSGRRQETQYF. CDR3 DNA sequence: TGTGCCAGCGATTATAGCGGGAGGAGACAAGAGACCCAGTACTTC.

The V and J genes are TRBV4-1 and TRBJ1-5; 9 nucleotides match TRBD1. CDR3 size: 17 residues. The J segment lost 6 bases and the V segment lost 0 bases, leaving 9 bases of the junction unmatched. The V gene's germline CDR1 is MGHRA and CDR2 YSYEKL. The DNA for the CDR3 is TGCGCCAGCAGCCAAGATCAGACAGGGGGGTTCGGTCAGCCCCAGCATTTT. Translated, it gives CASSQDQTGGFGQPQHF.

This clone appeared a few times. The chain has TRBV19 and TRBJ1-5; the D gene is possibly TRBD1 (5 bases). Germline assignment: CDR1 LNHDA and CDR2 SQIVND (reference sequence). This CDR3 is built from 14 residues. Trimming cost V 5 bases and J 0 bases, with 8 bases left between them. The CDR3 protein is CASSVRDSNQPQHF. The CDR3 nucleotides read TGTGCCAGTAGTGTCAGGGATAGCAATCAGCCCCAGCATTTT.

The gene calls are TRBV11-2 and TRBJ1-2; perhaps TRBD1 as D (5 bases). The CDR3 covers 14 residues. The V and J ends lost 1 base and 4 bases respectively, with 10 bases between them. CDR1 and CDR2 from the germline V gene are SGHAT and FQNNGV. The CDR3 spells CASSLAGSVYGYTF. DNA for the CDR3: TGTGCCAGCAGCTTAGCAGGGTCCGTCTATGGCTACACCTTC.

V is TRBV7-9 and J is TRBJ2-5; D may be TRBD2 (5 bases). The CDR3 has 15 residues. Germline CDR1 is SEHNR and CDR2 is FQNEAQ (reference sequence). The germline V and J ends were trimmed by 0 bases and 2 bases, with 10 bases remaining between them. The chain's CDR3 is CASSLALWEQETQYF. DNA for the CDR3: TGTGCCAGCAGCTTAGCGCTCTGGGAGCAAGAGACCCAGTACTTC.

The chain carries TRBV6-8 and TRBJ2-7; 7 positions agree with TRBD1. The J segment lost 4 bases and the V segment lost 6 bases, leaving 12 bases of the junction unmatched. Germline-derived CDR1 and CDR2 are MNHGY and SAAAGT. This CDR3 is 15 amino acids long. CDR3 amino acids: CASSLARDRVYEQYF. CDR3 coding DNA: TGTGCCAGCAGCCTCGCACGCGACAGGGTTTACGAGCAGTACTTC.

The gene calls are TRBV18 and TRBJ2-6; maybe TRBD2 (5 bases). V lost 3 bases to trimming and J lost 0 bases, with 12 bases between them. The CDR3 is made up of 17 amino acids. CDR1 is KGHSH, CDR2 LQKENI, per germline. The CDR3 sequence is CASSPVVGSSGANVLTF. The CDR3 coding sequence is TGTGCCAGCTCACCGGTCGTAGGGAGCTCTGGGGCCAACGTCCTGACTTTC.

Only a few counts were recorded for this clone. The rearrangement uses TRBV4-1 and TRBJ1-5; D unresolved. The germline V and J ends were trimmed by 1 base and 0 bases, with 7 bases remaining between them. The V gene's germline CDR1 is MGHRA and CDR2 YSYEKL. This CDR3 region has 15 residues. The CDR3 DNA is TGCGCCAGCAGCCAAGGGCAGTCTAGCAATCAGCCCCAGCATTTT. Amino acid sequence: CASSQGQSSNQPQHF.

In the case of this clone: Other DNA sequences of this sample code for an identical CDR3. This chain links TRBV7-3 with TRBJ2-7, with 10 bases matching TRBD2. There are 15 residues in the CDR3. Germline CDR1 SGHTA, CDR2 FQGTGA. The V and J ends lost 2 bases and 7 bases, in that order; junction bases with no gene match: 8. CDR3 DNA sequence: TGTGCCAGCAGCTTAGGGCTAGCGGGAGTTCGGGAGCAGTACTTC. It codes for CASSLGLAGVREQYF.

The chain links TRBV5-1 to TRBJ2-1, with TRBD1 as a possible D gene (6 bases). Germline V gene lookup returns CDR1 SGHRS and CDR2 YFSETQ. CDR3 length equals 14 residues. The V end lost 3 bases, the J end lost 6 bases, and 13 bases lay between the germline ends. CDR3 DNA: TGCGCCAGCAGCTCCACCCCAGGGGCCAATGAGCAGTTCTTC. Its translation is CASSSTPGANEQFF.

The V and J genes are TRBV30 and TRBJ1-2; D not certain. The CDR3 contains 12 residues. Germline CDR1 GTSNPN, CDR2 SVGIG (reference sequence). Trimming removed 2 bases from V and 7 bases from J, with 11 bases in between. The DNA of the CDR3 is TGTGCCTGGAGTACCGGGCCGAGTGGCTACACCTTC. Protein sequence: CAWSTGPSGYTF.

The chain carries TRBV25-1 and TRBJ2-7, with D perhaps matching TRBD2 (5 bases). The germline V gene encodes CDR1 MGHDK and CDR2 SYGVNS. This CDR3 spans 12 amino acids. V was shortened by 8 bases and J by 8 bases, with 16 bases between the two germline ends. The CDR3 sequence is CASRRTDSKQYF. The CDR3 DNA sequence: TGTGCCAGCCGCCGGACGGACTCCAAGCAGTACTTC.

This sequence joins TRBV6-5 and TRBJ2-3; 11 positions match TRBD1. Germline V lookup: CDR1 MNHEY, CDR2 SVGAGI. This CDR3 region has 15 residues. Germline trimming cut 1 base from V and 5 bases from J; bases unmatched to any gene: 2. The CDR3 sequence is CASSYWGQGEDTQYF. The CDR3 DNA follows: TGTGCCAGCAGTTACTGGGGACAGGGGGAAGATACGCAGTATTTT.

The chain uses TRBV19 and TRBJ2-5, with TRBD1 identical over 10 bases. The CDR3 loop spans 15 amino acids. The junction had 7 bases not matched to a gene; V was cut back by 5 bases and J by 4 bases. Looked up from germline, CDR1 is LNHDA and CDR2 is SQIVND (reference sequence). The DNA for the CDR3 is TGTGCCAGTAGTTCTCACCGGGACAGGGGAGAGACCCAGTACTTC. It yields the protein CASSSHRDRGETQYF.

This clone occurred a few times. Other DNA sequences within the sample encode an identical CDR3. The rearrangement joins TRBV7-9 to TRBJ1-1; the D is unclear. Per germline, CDR1 SEHNR and CDR2 FQNEAQ (reference sequence). V shed 2 bases and J shed 5 bases, with 6 bases lying between them. This CDR3 comprises 12 residues. The CDR3 is CASSLRGTEAFF. The CDR3 nucleotides are TGTGCCAGCAGCTTACGTGGGACTGAAGCTTTCTTT.

Worth noting for this clone: The sample has other DNA sequences that encode this CDR3 too. The rearrangement links TRBV5-1 to TRBJ2-2, with D possibly matching TRBD2 (6 bases). The CDR3 has 16 amino acids. Germline V gene sequence: CDR1 SGHRS, CDR2 YFSETQ. The V end was cut by 0 bases, the J end by 1 base, with 10 bases between. CDR3 sequence: CASSLGSGGNTGELFF. The CDR3 bases are TGCGCCAGCAGCTTGGGCTCCGGGGGGAACACCGGGGAGCTGTTTTTT.

The chain employs TRBV28 and TRBJ1-3; D is possibly TRBD1 (5 bases). The CDR3 spans 16 residues. Between the trimmed V and J ends, which lost 5 bases and 2 bases, there was a span of 16 bases. CDR1 and CDR2 (germline): MDHEN, SYDVKM. CDR3 DNA: TGTGCCAGCAGTACCCCCAGGGCAGGAGCTGGAAACACCATATATTTT. Translated: CASSTPRAGAGNTIYF.

This rearrangement joins TRBV4-1 to TRBJ1-5; D call uncertain. The V end lost 0 bases, the J end lost 10 bases, and 10 bases lay between the germline ends. The CDR3 length is 13 residues. Germline-derived CDR1 and CDR2 are MGHRA and YSYEKL. The CDR3: CASSQDLGRPQHF. The DNA of the CDR3 is TGCGCCAGCAGCCAAGATCTGGGGAGACCCCAGCATTTT.